This T cell receptor beta chain was captured in a study of T cell responses to AZD1222 COVID-19 vaccine. Study details: Second-dose intervals of approximately 4 or approximately 12 weeks were pooled. General observations from the study: Spike-specific TCR breadth and depth both grew after two AZD1222 doses. Most donors were white British and more were female, and clonal diversity was possibly underestimated.

A note on this clone: The antigen is unknown.

TCRdb's table, derived via immunoSEQ multiplex PCR, lists solely in-frame clones and lacks some. This sample has roughly 140,000 clones; around 91% occur once, and the top ten carry roughly 1.7%. The CDR3 consists of 16 residues. Germline V gene sequence: CDR1 LGHDT, CDR2 YNNKEL (reference sequence). The V gene end was trimmed by 3 bases and the J gene end by 7 bases; junction bases not matched to a gene: 15. This sequence joins TRBV3-1 (or the pseudogene TRBV3-2) and TRBJ2-7, with 7 nucleotides matching TRBD2. This TCR came from an adult in good health. This material consisted of peripheral blood, taken on day 0 of AZD1222 vaccination. The CDR3 loop reads CASSHRRAGVAVEQYF. The CDR3 DNA is TGTGCCAGCAGCCACCGAAGGGCGGGAGTCGCGGTAGAGCAGTACTTC.